This T cell receptor (beta chain) is drawn from a study of T-cell reconstitution after alpha-beta-depleted transplantation in children. In this sample, this clonotype turned up many times. Library preparation (for TCRbeta) was performed with unique molecular identifiers. TCRdb processed the PCR reads anew with MiXCR; each CDR3 protein has one entry. The profile shows approximately 97,000 distinct CDR3 sequences, approximately 8% of them singletons. The V gene end was trimmed by 3 bases and the J gene end by 5 bases; junction bases not matched to a gene: 0. The CDR3 contains 13 residues. Germline-derived CDR1 and CDR2 are KGHDR and SFDVKD.

The V and J genes are TRBV24-1 and TRBJ1-2; 9 bases align to TRBD1. The origin of this receptor is a boy aged 2 to 10 with acute lymphoblastic leukemia, due to receive a stem cell transplant. The sequenced sample was PBMCs, obtained before TCRalphabeta/CD19-depleted stem cell transplant. CDR3 nucleotides: TGTGCCACCAGTGATGGACAGGGGTATGGCTACACCTTC. Translating it yields CATSDGQGYGYTF.